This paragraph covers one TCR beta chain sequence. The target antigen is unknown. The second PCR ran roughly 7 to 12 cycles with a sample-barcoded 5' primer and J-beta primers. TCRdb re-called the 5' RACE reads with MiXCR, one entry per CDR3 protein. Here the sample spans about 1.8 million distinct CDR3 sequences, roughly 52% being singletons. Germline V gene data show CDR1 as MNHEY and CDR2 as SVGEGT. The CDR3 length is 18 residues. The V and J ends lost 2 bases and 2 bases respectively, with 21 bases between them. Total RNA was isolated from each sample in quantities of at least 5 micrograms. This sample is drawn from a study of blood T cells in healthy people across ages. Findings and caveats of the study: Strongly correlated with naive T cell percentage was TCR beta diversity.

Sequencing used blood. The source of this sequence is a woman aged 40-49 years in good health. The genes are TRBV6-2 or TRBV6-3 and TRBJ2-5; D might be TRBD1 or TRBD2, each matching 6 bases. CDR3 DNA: TGTGCCAGCAGTTACCCGAGGGGGTCCGGGACTCTACAAGAGACCCAGTACTTC. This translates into CASSYPRGSGTLQETQYF.